The 32 T cell receptor beta chains below come from one sample, sequenced in a study of identical twins. TCRdb passed the 5' RACE reads through MiXCR, listing each CDR3 protein once. The data contain 300,000 to 400,000 distinct CDR3 sequences, roughly 9% of them seen just once; the ten biggest clones take up under 10%. Sequencing input: naive T cells sorted from blood. The receptors stem from a woman between 50 and 59 years old in good health.

This clonotype was counted at least ten times. The chain joins TRBV11-2 to TRBJ2-1; 7 positions match TRBD2. The CDR3 consists of 20 residues. Germline V gene lookup returns CDR1 SGHAT and CDR2 FQNNGV. V was clipped by 5 bases and J by 6 bases; unmatched bases: 25. This CDR3 reads CASSLTSGMFPRALFNEQFF. The CDR3 nucleotides are TGTGCCAGCAGCCTGACCAGCGGGATGTTCCCCCGGGCACTTTTCAATGAGCAGTTCTTC. Together with reference TRBV11-2 and TRBJ2-1, the CDR3 gives the full variable domain: EAGVAQSPRYKIIEKRQSVAFWCNPISGHATLYWYQQILGQGPKLLIQFQNNGVVDDSQLPKDRFSAERLKGVDSTLKIQPAKLEDSAVYLCASSLTSGMFPRALFNEQFFGPGTRLTVL.

This clonotype came up a few times. V is TRBV12-3 or TRBV12-4 and J is TRBJ1-1; 9 bases match TRBD1. The CDR3 runs 13 residues. V shed 6 bases and J 5 bases; nucleotides not matched to a gene: 4. Here the CDR3 reads CASRGTGRTEAFF. In DNA, the CDR3 is TGTGCCAGCAGGGGGACAGGGAGGACTGAAGCTTTCTTT.

The rearrangement joins TRBV12-3 or TRBV12-4 to TRBJ2-2; no definite D call. Trimming took 3 bases from V and 1 from J, leaving 9 bases between them. The CDR3 spans 15 residues. The CDR3 region is CASSFAARNTGELFF. CDR3 in DNA: TGTGCCAGCAGTTTCGCAGCGCGGAACACCGGGGAGCTGTTTTTT.

The rearrangement links TRBV3-1 to TRBJ1-1; TRBD1 matches at 7 bases. The germline gives CDR1 LGHDT, CDR2 YNNKEL (reference sequence). Trimming took 3 bases from V and 0 from J; bases not matched to a gene: 4. The CDR3 covers 15 residues. CDR3 residues: CASSQEGQLNTEAFF. The CDR3 DNA follows: TGTGCCAGCAGCCAGGAGGGACAGTTGAACACTGAAGCTTTCTTT. Supplemented by reference TRBV3-1 and TRBJ1-1, the full variable domain reads DTAVSQTPKYLVTQMGNDKSIKCEQNLGHDTMYWYKQDSKKFLKIMFSYNNKELIINETVPNRFSPKSPDKAHLNLHINSLELGDSAVYFCASSQEGQLNTEAFFGQGTRLTVV.

This clonotype came up a few times. J is TRBJ2-7 and V is TRBV20-1, with TRBD1 matching 8 bases. The CDR3 has 15 amino acids. Unmatched junction bases numbered 9, after V lost 1 base and J lost 4 bases. CDR1 is DFQATT and CDR2 is SNEGSKA in the germline V gene (reference sequence). CDR3 nucleotides: TGCAGTGCTAGAGCTAGACAGGGGCCAAAATACGAGCAGTACTTC. Translation: CSARARQGPKYEQYF.

This clonotype was recorded a few times. The chain combines TRBV5-4 with TRBJ2-1; 9 bases align to TRBD2. Germline V lookup: CDR1 SGHNT, CDR2 YYREEE (reference sequence). Losses at the gene ends were 4 bases for V and 9 bases for J; bases not matched to a gene: 8. This CDR3 contains 14 residues. In DNA, the CDR3 is TGTGCCAGCAGCCCAGGGACTAGCTTTGTTGAGCAGTTCTTC. Protein sequence: CASSPGTSFVEQFF.

Ten or more counts support this clonotype. The chain couples TRBV29-1 to TRBJ2-7; D gene ambiguous. This CDR3 is built from 13 residues. Trimming cost V 6 bases and J 4 bases, with 16 bases left between them. The germline CDR1 and CDR2 sequences are SQVTM and ANQGSEA. CDR3 in DNA: TGCAGCGTATTTCAAGGTGTTGGGTACGAGCAGTACTTC. Translation: CSVFQGVGYEQYF.

The genes are TRBV2 and TRBJ2-1; 9 nucleotides match TRBD2. V was pared by 5 bases and J by 0 bases, with 5 bases of the junction left unmatched. The CDR3 is 16 amino acids. Germline V CDR1 and CDR2: SNHLY, FYNNEI. The CDR3 loop reads CASSNSGGSSYNEQFF. For the CDR3, the DNA is TGTGCCAGCAGTAACAGCGGGGGGAGCTCCTACAATGAGCAGTTCTTC.

This clonotype has a count of ten or more. The chain recombines TRBV29-1 with TRBJ2-1; no clear D gene. V shed 4 bases and J shed 0 bases, with 10 bases lying between them. The CDR3 has 14 amino acids. Germline V gives CDR1 SQVTM, CDR2 ANQGSEA. In DNA, the CDR3 is TGCAGCGTTGCAGAGGACCTCTCCTACAATGAGCAGTTCTTC. The encoded protein is CSVAEDLSYNEQFF.

This clonotype was seen only a few times. The J gene is TRBJ2-1, the V gene TRBV12-3 or TRBV12-4; 12 bases are shared with TRBD2. J lost 9 bases, V lost 4 bases, and 7 bases had no gene match. CDR3 length equals 15 residues. Here the CDR3 reads CASSSSSGRASEQFF. For the CDR3, the DNA is TGTGCCAGCAGTTCCTCTAGCGGGAGGGCTAGTGAGCAGTTCTTC.

This chain uses TRBV11-3 with TRBJ1-1; TRBD1 might be the D (6 bases). Germline-derived CDR1 and CDR2 are SGHNT and YENEEA. V lost 4 bases, J lost 1 base, and 19 bases lay in between. The CDR3 runs to 17 residues. CDR3 nucleotides: TGTGCCAGCAGCTCAGCAGGGGCCCCCTTGTCGAACACTGAAGCTTTCTTT. This translates into CASSSAGAPLSNTEAFF. Full variable domain (remainder filled in from reference TRBV11-3 and TRBJ1-1): EAGVVQSPRYKIIEKKQPVAFWCNPISGHNTLYWYLQNLGQGPELLIRYENEEAVDDSQLPKDRFSAERLKGVDSTLKIQPAELGDSAVYLCASSSAGAPLSNTEAFFGQGTRLTVV.

The chain joins TRBV15 to TRBJ2-1; D not resolved. V gave up 5 bases and J gave up 5 bases, with 7 bases separating them. Germline V gene lookup returns CDR1 LNHNV and CDR2 YYDKDF (reference sequence). The CDR3 contains 12 residues. Written as DNA, the CDR3 is TGTGCCACCAGCGGTCTGGACAATGAGCAGTTCTTC. This translates into CATSGLDNEQFF.

This clonotype has just a few counts. V and J are TRBV3-1 and TRBJ2-3; 9 nucleotides agree with TRBD2. Germline V CDR1 and CDR2: LGHDT, YNNKEL (reference sequence). The CDR3 is 16 amino acids. J was trimmed by 3 bases and V by 1 base; bases with no gene match: 5. CDR3 sequence reads: CASSQASGMGTDTQYF. In nucleotides, the CDR3 is TGTGCCAGCAGCCAAGCTAGCGGGATGGGGACAGATACGCAGTATTTT.

This clonotype has just a few counts. The chain uses TRBV11-3 and TRBJ2-1; 12 positions match TRBD2. V gave up 5 bases and J gave up 9 bases; unmatched junction bases: 8. Germline CDR1 reads SGHNT; CDR2 reads YENEEA. The CDR3 is 15 amino acids. The chain's CDR3 is CASSQSSGREGEQFF. The CDR3 DNA is TGTGCCAGCAGCCAATCTAGCGGGAGGGAGGGTGAGCAGTTCTTC.

This clonotype has only a few counts. This sequence joins TRBV20-1 and TRBJ2-3; 10 bases are a match to TRBD2. CDR1 and CDR2 from the germline V gene are DFQATT and SNEGSKA (reference sequence). V was clipped by 3 bases and J by 4 bases; unmatched bases: 7. The CDR3 is 15 amino acids. CDR3 sequence (DNA): TGCAGTGCTAGGGCCTTAGCGGGAGGAGCAGATACGCAGTATTTT. Encoded protein: CSARALAGGADTQYF.

The rearrangement uses TRBV27 and TRBJ1-6; D not resolved. This CDR3 is 16 amino acids long. From germline, CDR1 is MNHEY and CDR2 SMNVEV (reference sequence). Trimming took 3 bases from V and 2 from J, leaving 11 bases between them. In DNA, the CDR3 is TGTGCCAGCAGTTTTCTCGGGCAGGCCTATAATTCACCCCTCCACTTT. It yields the protein CASSFLGQAYNSPLHF.

The rearrangement links TRBV12-3 or TRBV12-4 to TRBJ2-2; a weak D match, TRBD1 (5 bases). The CDR3 contains 14 residues. V lost 7 bases to trimming and J lost 3 bases, with 12 bases between them. CDR3 residues: CASTPSGHTGELFF. CDR3 DNA: TGTGCCAGCACCCCCTCAGGGCACACCGGGGAGCTGTTTTTT.

This clonotype has more than one count but fewer than ten. The J gene is TRBJ2-1, the V gene TRBV12-3 or TRBV12-4; 8 bases fit TRBD1. The trim removed 6 bases at V and 3 bases at J, leaving 7 bases unmatched. The CDR3 length is 15 residues. This chain's CDR3 is CASSFRQGNYNEQFF. The CDR3 bases are TGTGCCAGCAGCTTCAGACAGGGGAACTACAATGAGCAGTTCTTC.

The chain uses TRBV5-1 and TRBJ2-3; 7 bases match TRBD2. CDR3 length: 15 residues. With V trimmed by 4 bases and J by 2 bases, 7 bases remained unmatched. Germline assignment: CDR1 SGHRS and CDR2 YFSETQ. CDR3 coding DNA: TGCGCCAGCAGCCCCGGGAGGCGCTTCACAGATACGCAGTATTTT. Amino acid sequence: CASSPGRRFTDTQYF.

The chain employs TRBV7-9 and TRBJ1-2; TRBD1 aligns across 7 bases. V lost 1 base to trimming and J lost 4 bases; unmatched junction nucleotides: 3. Per the germline V gene, CDR1 is SEHNR and CDR2 is FQNEAQ (reference sequence). The CDR3 spans 14 residues. The CDR3 DNA follows: TGTGCCAGCAGCTTAGGGGACAGCTTCTATGGCTACACCTTC. Amino acid sequence: CASSLGDSFYGYTF. Complete variable domain (other parts from reference TRBV7-9 and TRBJ1-2): DTGVSQNPRHKITKRGQNVTFRCDPISEHNRLYWYRQTLGQGPEFLTYFQNEAQLEKSRLLSDRFSAERPKGSFSTLEIQRTEQGDSAMYLCASSLGDSFYGYTFGSGTRLTVV.

At least ten counts were recorded for this clonotype. This chain uses TRBV7-9 with TRBJ2-2; D is possibly TRBD2 (6 bases). The CDR3 consists of 14 residues. Trimming shortened V by 8 bases and J by 0 bases, and 10 bases separated the two germline ends. Germline CDR1 and CDR2: SEHNR and FQNEAQ (reference sequence). The CDR3 spells CASSGGTNTGELFF. Here the CDR3 DNA reads TGTGCCAGCTCGGGCGGGACGAACACCGGGGAGCTGTTTTTT.

Only a few counts were recorded for this clonotype. The chain joins TRBV3-1 to TRBJ1-5; perhaps TRBD1 as D (6 bases). There are 16 residues in the CDR3. Germline CDR1 and CDR2: LGHDT and YNNKEL (reference sequence). V was shortened by 1 base and J by 3 bases, with 13 bases between the two germline ends. The CDR3 loop reads CASSQGTGQNNQPQHF. The CDR3, as DNA: TGTGCCAGCAGCCAAGGAACCGGACAGAACAATCAGCCCCAGCATTTT. Using reference TRBV3-1 and TRBJ1-5 for the parts outside the CDR3, the full variable domain is DTAVSQTPKYLVTQMGNDKSIKCEQNLGHDTMYWYKQDSKKFLKIMFSYNNKELIINETVPNRFSPKSPDKAHLNLHINSLELGDSAVYFCASSQGTGQNNQPQHFGDGTRLSIL.

The V gene is TRBV2, the J gene TRBJ2-1; 10 bases align to TRBD2. J was trimmed by 1 base and V by 10 bases; bases with no gene match: 7. The CDR3 spans 15 residues. The germline V gene encodes CDR1 SNHLY and CDR2 FYNNEI. The CDR3 here is CATTSGIGSYNEQFF. The CDR3 nucleotides read TGTGCCACCACTAGCGGGATAGGGTCCTACAATGAGCAGTTCTTC.

The chain carries TRBV7-6 and TRBJ2-7, with 11 bases aligning to TRBD2. V dropped 5 bases and J dropped 1; count of bases not matched to a gene: 7. The germline gives CDR1 SGHVS, CDR2 FNYEAQ. The CDR3 extends over 16 amino acids. This CDR3 reads CASSRGLAGESYEQYV. The CDR3 DNA sequence: TGTGCCAGCAGCCGCGGACTAGCGGGTGAATCCTACGAGCAGTACGTC.

The chain joins TRBV6-5 to TRBJ2-3; tentative D call: TRBD1 (6 bases). There are 16 residues in the CDR3. V lost 8 bases, J lost 3 bases, and 21 bases lay in between. CDR1 is MNHEY, CDR2 SVGAGI, per germline. The CDR3 is CASSPWAGAGTDTQYF. CDR3 DNA: TGTGCCAGCTCTCCCTGGGCAGGGGCTGGGACAGATACGCAGTATTTT.

This clonotype is a singleton in its sample. The chain has TRBV3-1 and TRBJ1-1, with 10 bases matching TRBD1. The V segment lost 2 bases and the J segment 10 bases; nucleotides outside the gene matches: 7. The germline CDR1 and CDR2 sequences are LGHDT and YNNKEL (reference sequence). This CDR3 is 14 amino acids long. CDR3 residues: CASSQRDRGVGAFF. The CDR3 coding sequence is TGTGCCAGCAGCCAACGGGACAGGGGTGTAGGAGCTTTCTTT. Complete variable domain (other parts from reference TRBV3-1 and TRBJ1-1): DTAVSQTPKYLVTQMGNDKSIKCEQNLGHDTMYWYKQDSKKFLKIMFSYNNKELIINETVPNRFSPKSPDKAHLNLHINSLELGDSAVYFCASSQRDRGVGAFFGQGTRLTVV.

J is TRBJ2-3 and V is TRBV29-1, with D hard to call. The germline V and J ends were trimmed by 3 bases and 5 bases, with 9 bases remaining between them. CDR1 is SQVTM, CDR2 ANQGSEA, per germline. This CDR3 has 12 residues. CDR3 amino acids: CSVDILGDTQYF. CDR3 sequence (DNA): TGCAGCGTTGACATACTTGGAGATACGCAGTATTTT.

The table lists this clonotype with many counts. The gene calls are TRBV29-1 and TRBJ2-2, with D unresolved. In germline, CDR1 is SQVTM, CDR2 ANQGSEA. V lost 4 bases and J 4 bases, leaving 10 bases between the germline ends. The CDR3 is 13 residues long. CDR3 sequence: CSVGRSATGELFF. CDR3 nucleotides: TGCAGCGTTGGACGATCCGCCACCGGGGAGCTGTTTTTT.

This clonotype has more than one count but fewer than ten. The rearrangement links TRBV12-3 or TRBV12-4 to TRBJ1-1, with D unclear. Trimming took 8 bases from V and 1 from J, leaving 8 bases between them. This CDR3 region has 12 residues. As DNA, the CDR3 is TGTGCCAGCTCCGGGGAGAACACTGAAGCTTTCTTT. As protein: CASSGENTEAFF.

CDR3 in DNA: TGTGCCAGCAGGAGGACAGACGGGTCTTCCTACGAGCAGTACTTC. Amino acid sequence: CASRRTDGSSYEQYF. The V and J genes are TRBV12-3 or TRBV12-4 and TRBJ2-7; tentatively, D is TRBD1 (6 bases). The CDR3 spans 15 residues. Trimming shortened V by 6 bases and J by 1 base, and 16 bases separated the two germline ends.

This chain connects TRBV12-3 or TRBV12-4 to TRBJ2-3; 8 positions agree with TRBD2. The trim removed 1 base at V and 6 bases at J, leaving 27 bases unmatched. The CDR3 totals 22 residues. The CDR3 here is CASSLDEPGVRWKREPGDTQYF. CDR3 bases: TGTGCCAGCAGTTTAGATGAGCCAGGGGTACGATGGAAGCGGGAGCCAGGCGATACGCAGTATTTT.

Ten or more counts support this clonotype. This rearrangement joins TRBV5-6 to TRBJ2-2; D is possibly TRBD1 (6 bases). The CDR3 sequence is 17 residues long. The V and J ends lost 2 bases and 0 bases respectively, with 14 bases between them. Germline V lookup: CDR1 SGHDT, CDR2 YYEEEE. For the CDR3, the DNA is TGTGCCAGCAGCTTACGTAGGACAGCATCGAACACCGGGGAGCTGTTTTTT. Protein sequence: CASSLRRTASNTGELFF.